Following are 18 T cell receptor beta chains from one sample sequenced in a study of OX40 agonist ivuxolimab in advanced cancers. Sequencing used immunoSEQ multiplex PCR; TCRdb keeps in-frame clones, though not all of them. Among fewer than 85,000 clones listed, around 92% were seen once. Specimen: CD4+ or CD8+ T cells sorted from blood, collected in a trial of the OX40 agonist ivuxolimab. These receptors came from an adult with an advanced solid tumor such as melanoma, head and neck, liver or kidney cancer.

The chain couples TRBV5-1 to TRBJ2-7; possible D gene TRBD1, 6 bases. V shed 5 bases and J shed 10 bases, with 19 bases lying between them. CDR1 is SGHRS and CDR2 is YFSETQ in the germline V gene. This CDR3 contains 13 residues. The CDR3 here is CASSGTQGDSQYF. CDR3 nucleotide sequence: TGCGCCAGCAGTGGGACACAGGGTGACTCCCAGTACTTC.

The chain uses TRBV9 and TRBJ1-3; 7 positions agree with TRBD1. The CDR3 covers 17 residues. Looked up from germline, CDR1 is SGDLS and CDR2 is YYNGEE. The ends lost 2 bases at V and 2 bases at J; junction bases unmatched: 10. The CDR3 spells CASSVVPGTAAGNTIYF. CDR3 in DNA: TGTGCCAGCAGCGTTGTTCCCGGGACAGCGGCTGGAAACACCATATATTTT.

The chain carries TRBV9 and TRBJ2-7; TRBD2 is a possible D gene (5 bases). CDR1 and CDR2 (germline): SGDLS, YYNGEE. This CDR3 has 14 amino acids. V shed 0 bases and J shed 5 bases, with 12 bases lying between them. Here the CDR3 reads CASSVGPSGDEQYF. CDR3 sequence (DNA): TGTGCCAGCAGCGTAGGTCCCTCCGGGGACGAGCAGTACTTC.

This CDR3 is CASSQTPWDIMNTEAFF. The CDR3 DNA is TGCGCCAGCAGCCAGACGCCCTGGGACATCATGAACACTGAAGCTTTCTTT. This rearrangement joins TRBV4-1 to TRBJ1-1; maybe TRBD1 (6 bases). Germline CDR1 MGHRA, CDR2 YSYEKL. This CDR3 comprises 17 residues. V lost 3 bases, J lost 0 bases, and 17 bases lay in between.

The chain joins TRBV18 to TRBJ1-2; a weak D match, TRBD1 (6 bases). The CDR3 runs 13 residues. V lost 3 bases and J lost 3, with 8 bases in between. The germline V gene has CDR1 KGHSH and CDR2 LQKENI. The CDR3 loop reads CASSPDSDYGYTF. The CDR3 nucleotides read TGTGCCAGCTCACCGGACAGCGACTATGGCTACACCTTC.

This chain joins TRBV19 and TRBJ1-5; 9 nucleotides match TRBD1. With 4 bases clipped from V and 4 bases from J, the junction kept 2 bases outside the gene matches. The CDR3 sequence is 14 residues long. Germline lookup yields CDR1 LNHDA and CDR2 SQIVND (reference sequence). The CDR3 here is CASSRDRENQPQHF. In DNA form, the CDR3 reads TGTGCCAGTAGTAGGGACAGGGAAAATCAGCCCCAGCATTTT. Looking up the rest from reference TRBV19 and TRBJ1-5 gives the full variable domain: DGGITQSPKYLFRKEGQNVTLSCEQNLNHDAMYWYRQDPGQGLRLIYYSQIVNDFQKGDIAEGYSVSREKKESFPLTVTSAQKNPTAFYLCASSRDRENQPQHFGDGTRLSIL.

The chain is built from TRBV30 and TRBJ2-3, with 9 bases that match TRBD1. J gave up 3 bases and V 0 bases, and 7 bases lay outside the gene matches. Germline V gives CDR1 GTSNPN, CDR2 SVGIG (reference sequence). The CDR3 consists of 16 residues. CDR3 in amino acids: CAWSVRGQGRTDTQYF. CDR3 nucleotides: TGTGCCTGGAGTGTACGGGGACAGGGTCGAACAGATACGCAGTATTTT.

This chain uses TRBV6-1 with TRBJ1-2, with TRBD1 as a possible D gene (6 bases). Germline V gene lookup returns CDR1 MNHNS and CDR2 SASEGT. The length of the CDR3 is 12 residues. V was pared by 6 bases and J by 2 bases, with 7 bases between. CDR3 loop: CASRQGNYGYTF. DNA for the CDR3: TGTGCCAGCAGACAGGGAAACTATGGCTACACCTTC.

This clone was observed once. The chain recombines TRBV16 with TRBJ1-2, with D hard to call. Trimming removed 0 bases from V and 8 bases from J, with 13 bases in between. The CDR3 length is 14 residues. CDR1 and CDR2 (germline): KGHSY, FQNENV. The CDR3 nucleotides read TGTGCCAGCAGCCAATCACTGACTCCGGGGGGCTACACCTTC. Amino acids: CASSQSLTPGGYTF.

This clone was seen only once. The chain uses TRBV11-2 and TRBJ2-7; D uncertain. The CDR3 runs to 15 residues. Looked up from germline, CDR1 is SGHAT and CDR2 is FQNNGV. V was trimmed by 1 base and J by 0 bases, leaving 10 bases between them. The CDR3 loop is CASSLGLSRSYEQYF. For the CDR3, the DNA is TGTGCCAGCAGCTTAGGCCTATCCCGCTCCTACGAGCAGTACTTC.

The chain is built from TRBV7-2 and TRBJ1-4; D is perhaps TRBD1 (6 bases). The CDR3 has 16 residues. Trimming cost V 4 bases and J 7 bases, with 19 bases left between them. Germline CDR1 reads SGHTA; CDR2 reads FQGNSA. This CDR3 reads CASSSMGRGEIEKLFF. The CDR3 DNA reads TGTGCCAGCAGCTCTATGGGGAGGGGGGAAATTGAAAAACTGTTTTTT. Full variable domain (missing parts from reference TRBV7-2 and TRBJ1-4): GAGVSQSPSNKVTEKGKDVELRCDPISGHTALYWYRQSLGQGLEFLIYFQGNSAPDKSGLPSDRFSAERTGGSVSTLTIQRTQQEDSAVYLCASSSMGRGEIEKLFFGSGTQLSVL.

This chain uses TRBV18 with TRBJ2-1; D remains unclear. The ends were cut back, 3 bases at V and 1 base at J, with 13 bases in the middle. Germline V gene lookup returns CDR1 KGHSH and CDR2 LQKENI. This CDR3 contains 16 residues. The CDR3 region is CASSPRIGASYNEQFF. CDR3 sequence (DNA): TGTGCCAGCTCACCTCGAATCGGCGCATCCTACAATGAGCAGTTCTTC.

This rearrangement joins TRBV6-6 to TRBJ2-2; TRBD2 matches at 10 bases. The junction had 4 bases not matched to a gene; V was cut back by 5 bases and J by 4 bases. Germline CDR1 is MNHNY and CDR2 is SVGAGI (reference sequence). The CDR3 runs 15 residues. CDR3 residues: CASSRLAGATGELFF. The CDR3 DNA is TGTGCCAGCAGTCGGCTAGCGGGAGCCACCGGGGAGCTGTTTTTT.

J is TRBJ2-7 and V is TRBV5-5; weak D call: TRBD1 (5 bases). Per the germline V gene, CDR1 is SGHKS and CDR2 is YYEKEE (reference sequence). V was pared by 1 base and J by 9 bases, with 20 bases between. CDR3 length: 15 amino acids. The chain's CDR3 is CASSLRPGSPTGQYF. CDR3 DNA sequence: TGTGCCAGCAGCTTGCGGCCCGGGTCCCCTACAGGGCAGTACTTC.

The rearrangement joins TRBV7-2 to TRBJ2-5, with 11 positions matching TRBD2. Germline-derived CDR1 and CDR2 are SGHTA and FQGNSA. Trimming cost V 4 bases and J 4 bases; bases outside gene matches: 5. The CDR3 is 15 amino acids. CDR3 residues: CASSSSSGRGETQYF. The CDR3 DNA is TGTGCCAGCAGCTCCAGTAGCGGGAGGGGAGAGACCCAGTACTTC.

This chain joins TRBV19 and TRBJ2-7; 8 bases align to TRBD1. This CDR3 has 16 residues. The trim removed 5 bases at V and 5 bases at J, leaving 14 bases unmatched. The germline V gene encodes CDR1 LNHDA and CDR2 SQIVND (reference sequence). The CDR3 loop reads CASSPRDRPYLDEQYF. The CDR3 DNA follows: TGTGCCAGTAGTCCCAGGGACAGGCCCTACCTCGACGAGCAGTACTTC. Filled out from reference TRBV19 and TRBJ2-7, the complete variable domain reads DGGITQSPKYLFRKEGQNVTLSCEQNLNHDAMYWYRQDPGQGLRLIYYSQIVNDFQKGDIAEGYSVSREKKESFPLTVTSAQKNPTAFYLCASSPRDRPYLDEQYFGPGTRLTVT.

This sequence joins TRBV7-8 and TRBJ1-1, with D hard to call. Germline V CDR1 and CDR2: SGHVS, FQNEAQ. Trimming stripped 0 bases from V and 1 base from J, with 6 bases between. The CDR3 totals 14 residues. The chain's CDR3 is CASSLAWENTEAFF. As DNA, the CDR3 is TGTGCCAGCAGCTTAGCGTGGGAGAACACTGAAGCTTTCTTT.

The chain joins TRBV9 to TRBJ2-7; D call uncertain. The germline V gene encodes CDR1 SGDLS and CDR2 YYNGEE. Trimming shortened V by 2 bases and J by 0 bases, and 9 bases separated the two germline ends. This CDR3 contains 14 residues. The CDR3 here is CASSVQSSSYEQYF. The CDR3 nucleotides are TGTGCCAGCAGCGTTCAGTCGAGCTCCTACGAGCAGTACTTC.